The rows below give T cell receptor beta chains drawn from one sample of a study of T cell responses to AZD1222 COVID-19 vaccine. Clones were sequenced by immunoSEQ multiplex PCR, and TCRdb holds only the in-frame ones, with some missing. This sample has 75,000 to 85,000 clones, with 90% found just once. The sample here was peripheral blood, taken on day 0 of AZD1222 vaccination. These receptors were obtained from an adult in good health. The CDR3 runs from the conserved cysteine through the conserved F or W. Each record gives: clone size, V gene, J gene, D gene, CDR3 DNA, CDR3 protein. A D gene is named only where the DNA matches it firmly. Not every row has a clone size; where given, it reads once, few, many or a size class.

-	TRBV3-1/TRBV3-2	TRBJ1-2	-	TGTGCCAGCAGCCAAGATCTCAGGGCCTATGGAGGCTACACCTTC	CASSQDLRAYGGYTF
-	TRBV7-8	TRBJ1-3	-	TGTGCCAGCAGCCGAGGCTTGGGTTTAGGACTTGGAAACACCATATATTTT	CASSRGLGLGLGNTIYF
-	TRBV3-1/TRBV3-2	TRBJ1-2	-	TGTGCCAGCAGCCAAGACCTGGGACCATATGGCTACACCTTC	CASSQDLGPYGYTF
-	TRBV21-1	TRBJ2-7	-	TGTGCCAGCAGCGGGCTCCGGGACAGGGTTTCCGAGCAGTACTTC	CASSGLRDRVSEQYF
once	TRBV7-9	TRBJ2-5	TRBD2	TGTGCCAGCAGCGGCGCGGCTAGCGGGGGGGGCCAAGAGACCCAGTACTTC	CASSGAASGGGQETQYF
-	TRBV27	TRBJ1-5	-	TGTGCCAGCAGGAGGGAAGGTCAGCCCCAGCATTTT	CASRREGQPQHF
-	TRBV11-3	TRBJ2-7	-	TGTGCCAGCAGTTACTCGGGGGCGGGCGAGCAGTACTTC	CASSYSGAGEQYF
once	TRBV5-1	TRBJ1-6	-	TGCGCCAGCAGCGAATACCGGGCTCCCAATTCACCCCTCCACTTT	CASSEYRAPNSPLHF
-	TRBV9	TRBJ1-1	-	TGTGCCTCCGGGACACTGAACACTGAAGCTTTCTTT	CASGTLNTEAFF
-	TRBV2	TRBJ2-7	TRBD1	TGTGCCAGCAAGGTCACCGGGACAGCCTCCTACGAGCAGTACTTC	CASKVTGTASYEQYF
-	TRBV18	TRBJ2-7	TRBD1	TGTGCCAGCGCCCCCAGGACAGGGGCAACCTACGAGCAGTACTTC	CASAPRTGATYEQYF
-	TRBV25-1	TRBJ1-2	-	TGTGCCAGCAGTGATTGGGGGCTCGGGCGTCGCGGCTACACCTTC	CASSDWGLGRRGYTF
-	TRBV11-2	TRBJ1-1	TRBD1	TGTGCCAGCAGCTCTCCGGGACAGGCGTTTATGAACACTGAAGCTTTCTTT	CASSSPGQAFMNTEAFF
-	TRBV18	TRBJ2-3	-	TGTGCCAGCTCTAGTGTTCAGCCAGCTAGCACAGATACGCAGTATTTT	CASSSVQPASTDTQYF
-	TRBV30	TRBJ1-5	TRBD1	TGTGCCTGGAGTGACCGGGACAGGGGTCAGCCCCAGCATTTT	CAWSDRDRGQPQHF
-	TRBV5-1	TRBJ2-7	-	TGCGCCAGCAGCTTGGTGGGGACCACCGCGGACGAGCAGTACTTC	CASSLVGTTADEQYF
-	TRBV9	TRBJ1-2	-	TGTGCCAGCAGCGTAGGGTGGGGCTACACCTTC	CASSVGWGYTF
-	TRBV10-1	TRBJ1-5	TRBD1	TGCGCCAGTGAAATTCAGACCGGGACAGGGCACAATCAGCCCCAGCATTTT	CASEIQTGTGHNQPQHF
once	TRBV6-2/TRBV6-3	TRBJ2-3	-	TGTGCCAGCAGTTACGATTTAGATACGCAGTATTTT	CASSYDLDTQYF
-	TRBV5-4	TRBJ1-2	-	TGTGCCAGCAGCTCCCGATTTAACTATGGCTACACCTTC	CASSSRFNYGYTF
-	TRBV7-9	TRBJ1-2	TRBD1	TGTGCCAGCAGCTTGACGTCCGGGACAGTTTCCTATGGCTACACCTTC	CASSLTSGTVSYGYTF
-	TRBV19	TRBJ2-1	TRBD2	TGTGCCAGTAACCAGCGGGAGGGTTACAATGAGCAGTTCTTC	CASNQREGYNEQFF